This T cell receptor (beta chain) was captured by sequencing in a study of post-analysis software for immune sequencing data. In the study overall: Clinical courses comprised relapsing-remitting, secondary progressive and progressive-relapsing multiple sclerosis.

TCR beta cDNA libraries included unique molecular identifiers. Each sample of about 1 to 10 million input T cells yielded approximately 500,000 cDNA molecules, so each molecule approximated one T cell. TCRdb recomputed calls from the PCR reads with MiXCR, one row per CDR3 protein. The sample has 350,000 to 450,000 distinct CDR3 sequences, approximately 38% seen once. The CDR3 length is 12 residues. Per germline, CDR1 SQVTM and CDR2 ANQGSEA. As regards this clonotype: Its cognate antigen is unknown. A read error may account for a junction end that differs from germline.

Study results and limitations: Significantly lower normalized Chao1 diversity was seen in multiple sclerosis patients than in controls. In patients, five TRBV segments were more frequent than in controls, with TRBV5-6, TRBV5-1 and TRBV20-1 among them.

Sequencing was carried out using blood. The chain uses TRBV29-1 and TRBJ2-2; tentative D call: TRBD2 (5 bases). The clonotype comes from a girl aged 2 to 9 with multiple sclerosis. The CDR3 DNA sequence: TGCAGCGTCACCACTTACACCGGGGAGCGGTTTTTT. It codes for CSVTTYTGERFF.